This T cell receptor (beta chain) comes out of a study of a mutant IDH1 vaccine in newly diagnosed glioma. At the level of the study: Commencement of vaccination occurred 4-6 weeks following radiotherapy alone, or concurrently with temozolomide cycles. Before enrollment, the patients had been treated with radiotherapy alone, temozolomide alone, or both together. Most of them had received both. Points from the study as a whole: Immune responses induced by vaccination arose in 93.3% of the patients.

Specified time point: week 47, end of study. Alongside topical imiquimod, each dose of vaccine comprised 300 ug of mutant IDH1 20-mer peptide. Scheduled for weeks 1, 3, 5, 7, 11, 15, 19 and 23, eight vaccinations were given to patients. Points on this clone: Antigen specificity is unknown.

V dropped 6 bases and J dropped 5 bases, with 10 bases sitting between them. The V gene's germline CDR1 is MGHDK and CDR2 SYGVNS. The CDR3 is 12 amino acids. Repertoires were generated with immunoSEQ multiplex PCR, while TCRdb's copy carries only in-frame clones and drops some. Here the sample spans around 50,000 clones, less than 85% being singletons. This sequence was found in a woman under 40 with glioma. Some clones in this sample may be carry-over from other donors' samples. V usage is TRBV25-1 and J usage is TRBJ1-2; TRBD1 might be the D (5 bases). Sequences were derived from PBMCs, sampled from a glioma patient whose treatment included an IDH1 peptide vaccine. The CDR3 bases are TGTGCCAGCAGGACAGAGCCATATGGCTACACCTTC. This gives the protein CASRTEPYGYTF.